This T cell receptor (beta chain) was documented in a study of CD8 T cells in ankylosing spondylitis (dated by TCRdb to about 2017). Study-wide context: To find TCR variants linked to disease, the study profiled T cell receptor beta repertoires in ankylosing spondylitis patients and healthy donors. Peripheral blood samples were taken, and synovial fluid was additionally collected from ankylosing spondylitis patients. In total, the full study cohort was made up of over a hundred healthy donors and 25 ankylosing spondylitis patients.

The germline V gene supplies CDR1 SGHTA and CDR2 FQGNSA. From the cysteine up to the phenylalanine, the CDR3 has a length of 17 residues. Only the CDR3 DNA is retained, 51 bases long and in frame from the first base. V has 5 bases trimmed and J has 0 bases trimmed; junction bases matching no gene number 10. This clonotype was observed a handful of times. Its antigen target is currently unknown. Base-call qualities are not available, and no considerably larger clone is one nucleotide away. Reads for this sample came from an Illumina HiSeq 2500. TCR beta libraries were prepared by quantitative 5'-RACE with molecular barcodes. Turning to the authors' computational methods: Disease-linked TCR variants were identified with a new computational method built on a probabilistic model of VDJ rearrangement. The public sequencing data were trimmed at Q25 with fastp and processed into clonotypes with MiXCR by TCRdb, which kept only in-frame beta chains. When rows share a CDR3 protein, they turn into one entry using the most common DNA and genes. None of the V and J calls come from the authors' own analysis; TCRdb made them. Recorded for this sample are 200,000 to 250,000 distinct CDR3 sequences; about 10% of them occurred a single time. The top ten clonotypes cover about 20% of the sample.

Broad study findings and their caveats: Some motif variants had previously been reported in the synovial fluid and blood of reactive arthritis patients, which suggests shared mechanisms of disease initiation. The disease-linked clones were reported to be significantly enriched in matched synovial fluid samples from ankylosing spondylitis patients. A CD8+ phenotype was shown by the disease-linked clones, which were found at relatively low frequencies in peripheral blood. Blood from ankylosing spondylitis patients appeared to be characterized by a TCR beta motif made up of seven or eight highly homologous amino acid variants.

Here the chain combines TRBV7-2 and TRBJ2-7; the central 10 bases match TRBD2. The origin of this receptor is a male donor with ankylosing spondylitis or in good health (not recorded which). The material sequenced was blood, either unsorted or a sorted T cell fraction (not recorded which). The DNA sequence is as follows: TGTGCCAGCAGCCCCCCCCCTAGCGGGGGATTCTCCTACGAGCAGTACTTC. Its product reads: CASSPPPSGGFSYEQYF. Here the CDR3 is joined to the reference TRBV7-2 and TRBJ2-7 genes, and the full variable domain is: GAGVSQSPSNKVTEKGKDVELRCDPISGHTALYWYRQSLGQGLEFLIYFQGNSAPDKSGLPSDRFSAERTGGSVSTLTIQRTQQEDSAVYLCASSPPPSGGFSYEQYFGPGTRLTVT.